These 2 T cell receptor beta chains were all obtained from the same sample, sequenced in a study of neoadjuvant anti-PD-1 for oral cavity cancer. TCRdb's copy holds only in-frame clones and misses some; the assay was immunoSEQ multiplex PCR. The repertoire holds more than 7,000 clones, with 50% to 75% as singletons. The sample here was tumor tissue, taken before nivolumab (anti-PD-1) treatment. Receptors originate from a person between 35 and 79 years old with oral cavity squamous cell carcinoma.

This clone was recorded only once. The rearrangement links TRBV6-7 to TRBJ1-1; D gene unclear. TRBV6-7 belongs to the ORF category, with a function that is uncertain. This CDR3 comprises 13 residues. V lost 2 bases to trimming and J lost 7 bases, with 11 bases between them. The CDR3 sequence is CASSYGEEDEAFF. The CDR3 nucleotides read TGTGCCAGCAGTTACGGGGAAGAAGATGAAGCTTTCTTT.

The sample holds a few counts of this clone. This chain joins TRBV10-1 and TRBJ2-4; 7 bases match TRBD1. Trimming removed 0 bases from V and 6 bases from J; junction bases left unmatched: 2. The CDR3 loop spans 14 amino acids. Germline lookup yields CDR1 WNHNN and CDR2 SYGVQD (reference sequence). DNA of the CDR3: TGCGCCAGCAGTGAGTCGACAGGGTCAAACATTCAGTACTTC. Amino acids: CASSESTGSNIQYF.